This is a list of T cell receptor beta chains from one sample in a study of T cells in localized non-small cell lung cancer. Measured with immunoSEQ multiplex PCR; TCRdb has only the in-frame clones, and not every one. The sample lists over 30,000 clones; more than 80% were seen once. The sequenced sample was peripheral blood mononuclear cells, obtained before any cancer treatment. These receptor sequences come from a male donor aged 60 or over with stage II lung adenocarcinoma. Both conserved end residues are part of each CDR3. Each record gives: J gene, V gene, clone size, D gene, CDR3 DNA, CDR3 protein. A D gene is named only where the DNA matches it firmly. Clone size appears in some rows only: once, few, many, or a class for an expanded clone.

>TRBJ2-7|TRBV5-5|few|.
TGTGCCAGCAGACCTACCGTCTCCTACGAGCAGTACTTC
CASRPTVSYEQYF
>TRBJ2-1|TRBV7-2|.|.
TGTGCCAGCAGCTTAGCGTCTGCAATAGCCTACAATGAGCAGTTCTTC
CASSLASAIAYNEQFF
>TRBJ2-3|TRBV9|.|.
TGTGCCAGCAGCGTGGACCCGGACCGGTCTTTAGATACGCAGTATTTT
CASSVDPDRSLDTQYF
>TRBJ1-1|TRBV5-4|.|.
TGTGCCAGCAGCTTGTCCTGGGGGCGGGCCCAGAACACTGAAGCTTTCTTT
CASSLSWGRAQNTEAFF
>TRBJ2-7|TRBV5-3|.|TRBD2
TGTGCCAGAAGCTTGGGCCCCTCATTGCGGGAGATCTACGAGCAGTACTTC
CARSLGPSLREIYEQYF
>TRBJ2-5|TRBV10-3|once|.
TGTGCCATCAGTGCGCAGGGACCGGGGGAGACCCAGTACTTC
CAISAQGPGETQYF
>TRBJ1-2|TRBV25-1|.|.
TGTGCCAGCAGTGACTACTATGGCTACACCTTC
CASSDYYGYTF
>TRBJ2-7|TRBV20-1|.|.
TGCAGTGCTAGAGGGAGCTACGAGCAGTACTTC
CSARGSYEQYF
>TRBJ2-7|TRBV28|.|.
TGTGCCAGCAGTTCGAACAGGGTTTACTACGAGCAGTACTTC
CASSSNRVYYEQYF
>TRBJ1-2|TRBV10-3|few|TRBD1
TGTGCCATCAGTGAGTCGAGGGACAGCTATGGCTACACCTTC
CAISESRDSYGYTF
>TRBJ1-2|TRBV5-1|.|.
TGCGCCAGCAGCCTTTGGGCAGACCGGGATGGCTACACCTTC
CASSLWADRDGYTF
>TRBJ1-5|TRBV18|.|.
TGTGCCAGCTCAGACAGCTATAGCAATCAGCCCCAGCATTTT
CASSDSYSNQPQHF
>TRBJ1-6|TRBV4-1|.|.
TGCGCCAGCAGCCAAGAGGTAACGGGTGATTCACCCCTCCACTTT
CASSQEVTGDSPLHF
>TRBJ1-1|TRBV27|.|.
TGTGCCAGCAGTTTAATGATCGGACAGCCGAACACTGAAGCTTTCTTT
CASSLMIGQPNTEAFF
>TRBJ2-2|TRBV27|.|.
TGTGCCAGCAGTTTTGCGTCGGCCGGGGAGCTGTTTTTT
CASSFASAGELFF
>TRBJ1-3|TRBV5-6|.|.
TGTGCCAGCAGCTTGCGGGGGCGCCACACCATATATTTT
CASSLRGRHTIYF